This record covers a single T cell receptor beta chain. Its antigen is not known. The sample comes from a study of CD4+ T cells in melanoma. Using immunoSEQ multiplex PCR, the repertoire was profiled, and TCRdb retains in-frame clones only, with some absent. Counted here are about 50,000 clones, about 88% occurring once; the ten biggest clones make up over 9.5%. This CDR3 region has 14 residues. Trimming removed 8 bases from V and 7 bases from J, with 17 bases in between. The V gene's germline CDR1 is SNHLY and CDR2 FYNNEI. Study findings and constraints: CD8+ T cell, macrophage and B cell function reportedly correlated with neoantigen-specific CD4+ T cells.

The sample taken for sequencing was peripheral blood. The chain employs TRBV2 and TRBJ2-2; D unclear. The TCR originated in a human donor with melanoma. CDR3: CASLTSIHDGELFF. In nucleotides, the CDR3 is TGTGCCAGCCTAACCTCCATCCACGACGGGGAGCTGTTTTTT.